This is a list of T cell receptor beta chains from one sample in a study of cytomegalovirus exposure and HLA in healthy donors. Only in-frame clones appear in the TCRdb table, and some are missing; sequencing was by immunoSEQ multiplex PCR. The sample includes over 250,000 clones, roughly 70% of them seen just once. The sequencing sample was made of PBMCs. All receptors derive from a female donor in good health and CMV-seronegative. The conserved cysteine and the conserved F or W are not part of the CDR3 here.

V | CDR3
TRBV7-9 | ASSFGQFLLETQY
TRBV5-1 | ASSPVPSGQPQH
TRBV7-9 | ASSQPQGATEAF
TRBV27 | ASGTGGRVNQPQH
TRBV7-9 | SSIRLPNNEQF
TRBV5-1 | ASSLAGEELF
TRBV7-2 | ASSFRGADTQY
TRBV11-2 | ASSFLGQGNYGYT
TRBV11-3 | ASSLGRGWGNSYEQY
TRBV2 | ASKEEVSRNTEAF
TRBV5-6 | ASSSSTGVGANVLT
TRBV6-6 | ASILTSGRGYEQY
TRBV7-9 | ASSVIADLSYNEQF
TRBV4-1 | ASSQAGHRQPQH
TRBV5-1 | ASSGLAGATGELF
TRBV11-3 | ASSFSSVVAGNTIY
TRBV28 | ASGSTFGGYEQY
TRBV5-5 | ASSLYGIPFEQY
TRBV6-4 | ASRLAPYTGELF
TRBV7-9 | ASSAGGGTGATGELF
TRBV5-1 | ASSPSTVNTEAF
TRBV7-2 | ASSFRSHSSYNEQF
TRBV5-6 | ASSPLGTIKETQY
TRBV7-9 | ASSLEGWTGGPEAF
TRBV19 | ASTKTGFFYEQY
TRBV10-3 | AISELAGSGNEQF
TRBV2 | ATVGRGSYEQY
TRBV7-9 | SSSWGDEQY
TRBV15 | ATSRGDLTYNEQF
TRBV5-5 | ASSPRASGGTGELF
TRBV5-1 | ASSPRTGTAGELF
TRBV28 | ASSSGTAPREQY
TRBV21-1 | ASSKERGLTYEFQPQH
TRBV7-7 | ASSLGTSVNEQF